This TCR beta chain was retrieved from a study of regulatory T cells in long-lasting Graves disease (dated by TCRdb to the early 2020s). General notes on the study: Patients with newly diagnosed Graves' disease had been on antithyroid drugs for under 3 months. Persistent Graves' disease patients were compared with newly diagnosed Graves' disease patients by peripheral blood TCR sequencing and RNA sequencing. The study was registered as a clinical trial and conducted in China. TCR sequencing covered around 13 persistent and around 20 newly diagnosed Graves' disease patients, 33 samples in total. Study-wide conclusions, independent of this receptor: Only peripheral blood was studied, because thyroid tissue, the primary lesion, was inaccessible. Only the TCR beta chain was sequenced and analyzed. Patients with persistent disease shared more public clonotypes (about 2,500) than newly diagnosed patients did (966). Persistent disease showed preferential use of TRBV28, TRBJ1-2 and TRBJ2-5, whereas newly diagnosed disease favored TRBV20-1 and TRBJ2-1. Lower TCR Shannon entropy and fewer highly expanded clones were observed in persistent Graves' disease patients than in newly diagnosed patients, which suggested clonal expansion. The small sample size was acknowledged by the authors as a limitation that may reduce accuracy.

Receptors were amplified or captured by multiplex PCR. Sequenced using an Illumina HiSeq 4000. TCR beta libraries were built with iRepertoire HTBI primers and Arm-PCR amplification of CDR3 regions. Before sequencing, the PCR products underwent gel purification. The study's processing was this. Gene usage analysis of CDR3 amino acid clonotypes relied on the 60 or so TRBV and around 14 TRBJ segments identified across samples. COPE and FqMerger were used to merge the filtered high-quality paired reads into contigs. Contigs were aligned with BLAST to IMGT TRBV, TRBD and TRBJ reference genes, and CDR3 was defined per IMGT. Any clonotype with a frequency above 0.1% was classified as a highly expanded clone. Shannon entropy served as the measure of repertoire diversity, while the Gini coefficient captured V-J evenness. Clonotypes shared by more than one individual were considered public. Clones were called with MiXCR by TCRdb after fastp trimmed the public reads at Q25, and only in-frame beta chains were retained. A single entry per CDR3 protein holds the most common genes and DNA from its merged rows. These V and J calls rely on TCRdb rather than the paper's analysis. Within this sample are 500,000 or so distinct CDR3 sequences, with around 15% of them counted one time only. Around a quarter of the sample is in the top ten clones.

With respect to this clonotype: Its antigen remains undetermined. A single base separates this from a much larger clone, so it may be a read error.

Read against the paper, the sample's time point label means: newly diagnosed GD, antithyroid drugs for less than 3 months. For both TCR sequencing and RNA sequencing, RNA was extracted from PBMCs in TRIzol. Graves' disease was diagnosed according to American Thyroid Association guidelines. Recruitment of patients was carried out at an endocrinology department in Xi'an, China. Each patient gave around 9.2 milliliters of peripheral blood, collected in an EDTA anticoagulant tube. Ficoll Paque Plus density gradient separation was used to isolate PBMCs, and no additional T cell sorting was done. An Agilent 2100 Bioanalyzer and agarose gel were used to check RNA quality, and a NanoDrop 2000 was used to measure RNA concentration. There are 17 amino acids in the CDR3, from cysteine to phenylalanine inclusive. The DNA shown is the 51-base CDR3, in frame from base 1. From a lookup of the germline V gene (reference sequence), CDR1 and CDR2 are PRHDT and FYEKMQ.

This sample was shared with a second study, whose subject was T cells in Graves' hyperthyroidism and ophthalmopathy. As described in the second report: A patient counted as having stable Graves' hyperthyroidism if no progression to ophthalmopathy occurred over 18 months of follow-up. Hyperthyroidism patients were aged 18 to 65 years and newly diagnosed, with disease duration of less than 2 months. Exclusion was applied to patients with uncontrolled infections, other autoimmune diseases, pregnancy or lactation. Diagnoses relied on clinical symptoms, serum thyroxine and TRAb, thyroid ultrasound and orbital computed tomography. The first round of RT-PCR for the TCR CDR3 was performed with the HTBI primer set and the Qiagen OneStep RT-PCR kit. Most expanded thyroid clonotypes (frequency above 0.001) were also found in blood, which suggests that blood repertoires may mirror thyroid immune responses. In cross-validation, a model built on a 13 V-J signature told ophthalmopathy apart from stable hyperthyroidism with 87.88% sensitivity and around 84% specificity, and in testing the same model reached 80%/75%. In validation, the model predicted progression to ophthalmopathy a median of approximately 6.3 months before onset, with roughly 70% sensitivity and about 75% specificity. To identify distinguishing TCR V-J signatures, a discovery cohort of about a hundred patients was used, comprising roughly 45 with Graves' ophthalmopathy and around 60 with stable Graves' hyperthyroidism. Prospective prediction of ophthalmopathy was tested in an independent validation cohort consisting of under 20 hyperthyroidism patients and over 15 patients who later progressed to ophthalmopathy. For training and testing, the 100 or so patients in the discovery cohort were randomly divided in a 7:3 ratio. Thyroid tissue and blood T-cell repertoires from more than five Graves' hyperthyroidism patients were also compared in the study. Following sampling, methimazole starting at 30 mg daily was given to hyperthyroidism patients, and high-dose intravenous methylprednisolone was given to ophthalmopathy patients. Libraries were constructed in a second round of multiplex PCR, after which size selection and purification were performed. The libraries were sequenced on an Illumina HiSeq2000 using paired-end 100 bp reads. SOAPnuke was used to process the raw data, throwing out any read that contained adapters or uncalled bases, had a mean Phred below 15, or lacked an exact constant-primer or identifier match. COPE v1.2.5 was used to merge the high-quality paired reads, and each unique nucleotide sequence was defined as a clonotype. MiTCR v1.1 was used to align clonotypes to the IMGT TRBV, TRBD and TRBJ reference segments. Analysis was restricted to V-J combinations with a frequency above 0.0001, which covered 99% to 99.2% of repertoires. A TCS score was defined as the ratio between F50 (clonal expansion) and ExV (chaos), using BLOSUM62-based TCRdist between CDR3 peptides within each V-J. Welch's t-statistics and random forest reduced some 510 V-J features to 10 to 15, which were used in a naive Bayes classifier (R e1071). Sample size was not statistically predetermined, and investigators were not blinded to group allocation. The paper describes TCR Vbeta CDR3 sequencing of 135 peripheral blood samples, made up of approximately 40 ophthalmopathy patients, over 70 hyperthyroidism patients and roughly 17 progressor patients.

The sequencing used peripheral blood mononuclear cells (PBMCs), collected at new diagnosis, from a patient treated with antithyroid drugs. This chain is built from TRBV13 and TRBJ1-1, with the D segment identity uncertain. This sequence was found in a woman in her forties or fifties with Graves disease. Donor details come from another sample of the same person, matched by shared clones. In nucleotide form, the sequence is TGTGCCAGCAGTGGGCCTGTTAGATGGCTCGAAAACACTGAAGCTTCCTTT. Protein translation: CASSGPVRWLENTEASF.